This T cell receptor (beta chain) was profiled in a study of blood T cell repertoires in COVID-19. As for the study in general: Nucleic acid was either cDNA or gDNA, and it came from T cells, B-cell-depleted T cells, or PBMCs.

Cohorts were determined from participant-reported clinical history. TCRdb's copy holds only in-frame clones and misses some; the assay was immunoSEQ multiplex PCR. The repertoire holds around 230,000 clones, with about 81% as singletons. Germline loops: CDR1 MNHEY, CDR2 SVGAGI. The CDR3 contains 15 residues. V was pared by 6 bases and J by 5 bases, with 19 bases between. Sequencing was carried out using PBMCs or T cells enriched from blood (not recorded which). V is TRBV6-5 and J is TRBJ2-5; D remains ambiguous. The sequence was obtained from a man in his forties or fifties who had recovered from COVID-19. The CDR3 DNA sequence: TGTGCCAGCAGCCGCGGTGTGGCGGCCGGGGAGACCCAGTACTTC. This codes for CASSRGVAAGETQYF.